This is a list of T cell receptor beta chains from one sample in a study of blood T cell repertoires in COVID-19. Repertoires were generated with immunoSEQ multiplex PCR, while TCRdb's copy carries only in-frame clones and drops some. The sample has tens of thousands of clones; 81% are singletons. The sequenced material came from peripheral blood. The receptors here all came from a woman of 80 years or more with COVID-19, enrolled during active disease. The CDR3 runs from the conserved cysteine through the conserved F or W. A D gene is named only where the DNA matches it firmly. Not all rows give a size; the values are once, few, many and, for expanded clones, a class.

CDR3: CASSPPGGRERSAGELFF; DNA: TGCGCCAGCAGCCCACCTGGAGGGCGGGAGAGATCGGCCGGGGAGCTGTTTTTT; size: few; J: TRBJ2-2; V: TRBV4-1; D: TRBD2
CDR3: CASTAGFPGELFF; DNA: TGTGCCAGCACCGCAGGATTTCCCGGGGAGCTGTTTTTT; size: medium-sized; J: TRBJ2-2; V: TRBV6-5; D: NA
CDR3: CASSQLLAGVAYF; DNA: TGTGCCAGCAGCCAACTTCTAGCGGGAGTTGCCTATTTT; size: NA; J: TRBJ2-3; V: TRBV3-1/TRBV3-2; D: TRBD2
CDR3: CAWSGQGLYGYTF; DNA: TGTGCCTGGAGTGGACAGGGGCTCTATGGCTACACCTTC; size: NA; J: TRBJ1-2; V: TRBV30; D: TRBD1
CDR3: CATSDGGGRQETQYF; DNA: TGTGCCACCAGTGATGGTGGAGGGAGGCAAGAGACCCAGTACTTC; size: few; J: TRBJ2-5; V: TRBV24-1; D: NA
CDR3: CASTAEGSSYNEQFF; DNA: TGTGCCAGCACCGCGGAGGGTAGCTCCTACAATGAGCAGTTCTTC; size: NA; J: TRBJ2-1; V: TRBV7-3; D: NA
CDR3: CSAGQMNTGELFF; DNA: TGCAGCGCGGGACAGATGAACACCGGGGAGCTGTTTTTT; size: few; J: TRBJ2-2; V: TRBV29-1; D: TRBD1
CDR3: CASSLAGVGNEQYF; DNA: TGTGCCAGCAGCTTGGCAGGTGTCGGAAACGAGCAGTACTTC; size: NA; J: TRBJ2-7; V: TRBV5-6; D: NA
CDR3: CASSGQGVNSNQPQHF; DNA: TGTGCCAGCAGCGGCCAGGGGGTAAATAGCAATCAGCCCCAGCATTTT; size: NA; J: TRBJ1-5; V: TRBV7-2; D: TRBD1
CDR3: CSVEGQGGGIQYF; DNA: TGCAGCGTTGAAGGACAGGGTGGGGGCATTCAGTACTTC; size: few; J: TRBJ2-4; V: TRBV29-1; D: TRBD1
CDR3: CASSSGGWSAKNIQYF; DNA: TGTGCCAGCAGCTCAGGGGGGTGGTCGGCCAAAAACATTCAGTACTTC; size: NA; J: TRBJ2-4; V: TRBV7-2; D: NA
CDR3: CASSPGLAGVYYNEQFF; DNA: TGCGCCAGCAGCCCCGGACTAGCGGGAGTATACTACAATGAGCAGTTCTTC; size: NA; J: TRBJ2-1; V: TRBV4-1; D: TRBD2
CDR3: CASSWMGLPGANVLTF; DNA: TGTGCCAGCAGTTGGATGGGCCTTCCTGGGGCCAACGTCCTGACTTTC; size: NA; J: TRBJ2-6; V: TRBV6-5; D: NA
CDR3: CASRTSGRASEQYF; DNA: TGTGCCAGCAGGACTAGCGGGAGGGCGTCCGAGCAGTACTTC; size: NA; J: TRBJ2-7; V: TRBV3-1/TRBV3-2; D: TRBD2
CDR3: CAISESTDFYGYTF; DNA: TGTGCCATCAGTGAGTCGACAGACTTCTATGGCTACACCTTC; size: NA; J: TRBJ1-2; V: TRBV10-3; D: NA
CDR3: CAWSRQDNQPQHF; DNA: TGTGCCTGGAGCAGACAGGACAATCAGCCCCAGCATTTT; size: NA; J: TRBJ1-5; V: TRBV30; D: NA
CDR3: CASSVGTGGGEQFF; DNA: TGTGCCAGTAGTGTCGGGACAGGGGGCGGTGAGCAGTTCTTC; size: NA; J: TRBJ2-1; V: TRBV19; D: TRBD1
CDR3: CASSITGGWGQPQHF; DNA: TGTGCCAGTAGTATCACAGGGGGCTGGGGCCAGCCCCAGCATTTT; size: medium-sized; J: TRBJ1-5; V: TRBV19; D: TRBD1
CDR3: CASSPDRGGRIYGYTF; DNA: TGTGCCAGCAGCCCTGACAGGGGAGGAAGGATCTATGGCTACACCTTC; size: NA; J: TRBJ1-2; V: TRBV6-2/TRBV6-3; D: TRBD1
CDR3: CASSTGGMHTEAFF; DNA: TGTGCCAGTAGTACAGGGGGCATGCACACTGAAGCTTTCTTT; size: NA; J: TRBJ1-1; V: TRBV19; D: TRBD1
CDR3: CASSVEDSGTWSNEQFF; DNA: TGTGCCAGCAGCGTAGAGGATAGCGGGACATGGTCCAATGAGCAGTTCTTC; size: NA; J: TRBJ2-1; V: TRBV9; D: TRBD2
CDR3: CAISESQSIYNEQFF; DNA: TGTGCCATCAGTGAGTCGCAATCTATCTACAATGAGCAGTTCTTC; size: NA; J: TRBJ2-1; V: TRBV10-3; D: NA
CDR3: CASSYDWLGTDTQYF; DNA: TGTGCCAGCAGTTACGACTGGCTCGGCACAGATACGCAGTATTTT; size: NA; J: TRBJ2-3; V: TRBV6-5; D: NA
CDR3: CATEDSKTRQPQHF; DNA: TGTGCCACCGAGGACAGCAAAACCCGTCAGCCCCAGCATTTT; size: NA; J: TRBJ1-5; V: TRBV7-9; D: NA
CDR3: CASSQVKSGTGVNTEAFF; DNA: TGTGCCAGCAGCCAAGTAAAGTCCGGGACAGGGGTGAACACTGAAGCTTTCTTT; size: NA; J: TRBJ1-1; V: TRBV3-1/TRBV3-2; D: TRBD1
CDR3: CASSGGQPVQETQYF; DNA: TGTGCCAGCAGTGGAGGACAACCGGTCCAAGAGACCCAGTACTTC; size: NA; J: TRBJ2-5; V: TRBV2; D: NA
CDR3: CASRNLYNEQFF; DNA: TGTGCCAGTAGAAATCTCTACAATGAGCAGTTCTTC; size: once; J: TRBJ2-1; V: TRBV19; D: NA
CDR3: CASSPRWNTGELFF; DNA: TGTGCCAGCAGCCCCAGGTGGAACACCGGGGAGCTGTTTTTT; size: few; J: TRBJ2-2; V: TRBV6-5; D: NA
CDR3: CASSSHLQGAYSPLHF; DNA: TGTGCCAGCAGTTCCCATCTACAGGGGGCCTATTCACCCCTCCACTTT; size: NA; J: TRBJ1-6; V: TRBV27; D: TRBD1
CDR3: CASRWGRESGGYTF; DNA: TGTGCCAGCAGATGGGGGAGGGAATCGGGGGGCTACACCTTC; size: NA; J: TRBJ1-2; V: TRBV6-5; D: NA
CDR3: CASSSGQGGETQYF; DNA: TGCGCCAGCAGCTCGGGACAGGGCGGGGAGACCCAGTACTTC; size: NA; J: TRBJ2-5; V: TRBV5-1; D: TRBD1
CDR3: CASSQGSAAETNEQFF; DNA: TGTGCCAGCAGCCAAGGTTCAGCGGCTGAGACGAATGAGCAGTTCTTC; size: NA; J: TRBJ2-1; V: TRBV4-2; D: NA
CDR3: CALAPQFPGPSRGYTF; DNA: TGTGCCCTAGCCCCTCAATTTCCGGGCCCCAGTCGTGGCTACACCTTC; size: NA; J: TRBJ1-2; V: TRBV2; D: NA
CDR3: CASGSVGETQYF; DNA: TGTGCCAGTGGGAGCGTAGGAGAGACCCAGTACTTC; size: once; J: TRBJ2-5; V: TRBV19; D: NA
CDR3: CASTGVRSGELFF; DNA: TGTGCCAGCACCGGGGTGCGATCCGGGGAGCTGTTTTTT; size: few; J: TRBJ2-2; V: TRBV27; D: NA
CDR3: CASSSNPGLAGSTDTQYF; DNA: TGCGCCAGCAGCTCAAACCCCGGACTAGCGGGGAGCACAGATACGCAGTATTTT; size: NA; J: TRBJ2-3; V: TRBV4-1; D: TRBD2
CDR3: CASFPLPPLARMSGYTF; DNA: TGTGCCAGCTTTCCCCTCCCCCCCCTTGCCCGAATGAGTGGCTACACCTTC; size: NA; J: TRBJ1-2; V: TRBV7-6; D: NA
CDR3: CASSPQLTDTQYF; DNA: TGTGCCAGCTCACCACAACTCACAGATACGCAGTATTTT; size: NA; J: TRBJ2-3; V: TRBV18; D: NA
CDR3: CASSPRVHHSNQPQHF; DNA: TGTGCCAGCAGTCCACGGGTCCACCATAGCAATCAGCCCCAGCATTTT; size: once; J: TRBJ1-5; V: TRBV27; D: NA
CDR3: CASSFEGSYNEQFF; DNA: TGTGCCAGTAGTTTCGAGGGATCCTACAATGAGCAGTTCTTC; size: NA; J: TRBJ2-1; V: TRBV19; D: NA
CDR3: CASSLGVGELFF; DNA: TGTGCCAGCAGTTTAGGCGTGGGGGAGCTGTTTTTT; size: few; J: TRBJ2-2; V: TRBV12-3/TRBV12-4; D: NA
CDR3: CASSFLQGYQETQYF; DNA: TGTGCCAGCAGTTTCCTGCAGGGATACCAAGAGACCCAGTACTTC; size: few; J: TRBJ2-5; V: TRBV28; D: NA
CDR3: CASSFKQGSAEAFF; DNA: TGTGCCAGCAGTTTCAAACAGGGGAGCGCTGAAGCTTTCTTT; size: NA; J: TRBJ1-1; V: TRBV6-6; D: TRBD1
CDR3: CASSVQLAGGLDTQYF; DNA: TGCGCCAGCAGCGTCCAACTAGCGGGAGGGCTTGATACGCAGTATTTT; size: once; J: TRBJ2-3; V: TRBV5-1; D: TRBD2
CDR3: CASHPGLAGSYNEQFF; DNA: TGTGCCAGTCATCCGGGACTAGCGGGGAGCTACAATGAGCAGTTCTTC; size: NA; J: TRBJ2-1; V: TRBV25-1; D: TRBD2
CDR3: CASRYGQSSNQPQHF; DNA: TGTGCCAGCCGTTACGGACAGTCGAGCAATCAGCCCCAGCATTTT; size: NA; J: TRBJ1-5; V: TRBV19; D: NA
CDR3: CSVEQGAEQYF; DNA: TGCAGCGTTGAACAGGGGGCCGAGCAGTACTTC; size: NA; J: TRBJ2-7; V: TRBV29-1; D: TRBD1
CDR3: CASATGTAGNTIYF; DNA: TGTGCCAGCGCTACCGGGACAGCTGGAAACACCATATATTTT; size: NA; J: TRBJ1-3; V: TRBV2; D: TRBD1
CDR3: CASSPGAGEQFF; DNA: TGTGCCAGCTCACCGGGGGCGGGTGAGCAGTTCTTC; size: NA; J: TRBJ2-1; V: TRBV18; D: NA
CDR3: CASSTKDREDSNQPQHF; DNA: TGTGCCAGTAGTACGAAGGACAGGGAGGATAGCAATCAGCCCCAGCATTTT; size: NA; J: TRBJ1-5; V: TRBV19; D: TRBD1
CDR3: CASSLQGTSGPSSYEQYF; DNA: TGTGCCAGCAGTTTACAGGGGACTAGCGGACCGAGCTCCTACGAGCAGTACTTC; size: NA; J: TRBJ2-7; V: TRBV6-2/TRBV6-3; D: TRBD2
CDR3: CASSLGGAGGHTQYF; DNA: TGTGCCAGCAGCTTAGGCGGAGCGGGAGGGCATACGCAGTATTTT; size: NA; J: TRBJ2-3; V: TRBV7-9; D: TRBD2
CDR3: CASSLRGQGFHEQYF; DNA: TGTGCCAGCAGCTTAAGGGGACAGGGTTTCCACGAGCAGTACTTC; size: NA; J: TRBJ2-7; V: TRBV7-9; D: TRBD1
CDR3: CASSVEGWSGYRGTDTQYF; DNA: TGTGCCAGCAGCGTAGAGGGTTGGTCTGGATACAGGGGCACAGATACGCAGTATTTT; size: NA; J: TRBJ2-3; V: TRBV9; D: NA